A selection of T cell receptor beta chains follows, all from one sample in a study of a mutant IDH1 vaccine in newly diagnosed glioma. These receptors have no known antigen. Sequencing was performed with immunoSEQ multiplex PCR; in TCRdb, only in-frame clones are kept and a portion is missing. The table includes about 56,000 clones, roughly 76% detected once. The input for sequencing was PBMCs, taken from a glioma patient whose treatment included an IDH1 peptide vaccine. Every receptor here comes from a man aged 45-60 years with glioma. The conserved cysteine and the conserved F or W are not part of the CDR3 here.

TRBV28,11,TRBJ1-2,ASSLKGVDGYT
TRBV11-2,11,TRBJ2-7,ASSSGTSKEQY
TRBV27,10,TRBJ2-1,ASSLTGAEQF
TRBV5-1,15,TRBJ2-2,ASSLRRDQLNTGELF
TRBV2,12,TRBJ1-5,ASQRTVSNQPQH
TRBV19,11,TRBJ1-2,ASSPSSNYGYT
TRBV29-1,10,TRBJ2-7,SVAGVSYEQY
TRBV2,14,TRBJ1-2,ASSKSQLTGGRGYT
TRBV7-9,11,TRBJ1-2,ASSLGSGDGYT
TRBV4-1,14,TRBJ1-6,ASSQGPGVYNSPLH
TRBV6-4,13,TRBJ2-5,ASSVNGNPMETQY
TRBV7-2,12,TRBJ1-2,ASSLDREDYGYT
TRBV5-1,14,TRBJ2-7,ASSSSTGGVFHEQY
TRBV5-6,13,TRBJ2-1,ASSLAVRGYNEQF
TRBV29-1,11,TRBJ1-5,SVAENSNQPQH
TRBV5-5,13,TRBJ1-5,ASSLAADTNQPQH
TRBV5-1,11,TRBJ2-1,ASKEGVYNEQF
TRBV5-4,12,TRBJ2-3,ASSFSGSTDTQY
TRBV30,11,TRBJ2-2,AWSPVTGGELF
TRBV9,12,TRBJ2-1,ASSDGQGSNEQF
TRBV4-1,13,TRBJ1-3,ASSLPDGSGNTIY
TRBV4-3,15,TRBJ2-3,ASSQDQRGGNTDTQY
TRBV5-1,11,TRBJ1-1,ASSWTANTEAF
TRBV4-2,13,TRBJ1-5,ASSQDREGRQPQH
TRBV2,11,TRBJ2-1,ASSADRYNEQF
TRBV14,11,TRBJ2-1,ASSQSSYNEQF
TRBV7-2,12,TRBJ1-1,ASSSSGGLTEAF
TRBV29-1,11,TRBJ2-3,SVAPRQLDTQY
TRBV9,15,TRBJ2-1,ASSPRDRGFPYNEQF
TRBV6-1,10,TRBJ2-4,ASRAESAIQY
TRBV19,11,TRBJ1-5,ASLDSPNQPQH
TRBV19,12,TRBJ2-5,ASSGASGGETQY
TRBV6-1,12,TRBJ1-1,ASSLGGSGTEAF
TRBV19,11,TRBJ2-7,ASSIKQGDEQY
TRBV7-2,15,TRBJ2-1,ASSPRTSGGPYNEQF
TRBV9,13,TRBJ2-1,ASSSGQGGINEQF
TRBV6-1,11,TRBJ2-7,ASSETFSYEQY
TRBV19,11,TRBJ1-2,ASSRDRAYGYT
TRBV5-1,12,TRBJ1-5,ASSPGQNNQPQH
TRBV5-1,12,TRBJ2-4,ASSLQSAEGIQY
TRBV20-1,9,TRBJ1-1,SARTRAEAF
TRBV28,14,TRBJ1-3,ASSWKLGSSGNTIY
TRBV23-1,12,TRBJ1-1,ASTTGTGKAEAF
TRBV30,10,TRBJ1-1,AWVHGGLEAF
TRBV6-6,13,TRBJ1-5,ASSRRGGGNQPQH
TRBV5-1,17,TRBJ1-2,ASSLAPGTGTQTNYGYT
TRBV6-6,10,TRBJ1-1,ASSYSNTEAF
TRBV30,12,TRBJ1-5,AWSKDNSNQPQH
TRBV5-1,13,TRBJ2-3,ASSSDTPSTDTQY
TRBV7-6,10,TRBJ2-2,ASSSTGGELF
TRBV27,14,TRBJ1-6,ASSLSAGQGVTPLH
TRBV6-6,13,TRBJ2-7,ASSSPGTGDYEQY
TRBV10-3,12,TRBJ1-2,AISADSVSYGYT